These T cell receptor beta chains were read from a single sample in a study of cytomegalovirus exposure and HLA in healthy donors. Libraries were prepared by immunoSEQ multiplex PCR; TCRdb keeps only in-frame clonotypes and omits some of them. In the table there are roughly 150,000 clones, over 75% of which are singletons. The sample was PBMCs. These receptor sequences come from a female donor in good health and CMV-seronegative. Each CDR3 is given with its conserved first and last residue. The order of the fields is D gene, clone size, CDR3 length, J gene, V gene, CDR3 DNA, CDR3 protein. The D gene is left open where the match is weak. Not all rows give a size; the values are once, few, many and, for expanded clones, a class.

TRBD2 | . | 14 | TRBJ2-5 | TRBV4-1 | TGCGCCAGCAGCCGACTAGCGGTTCAAGAGACCCAGTACTTC | CASSRLAVQETQYF
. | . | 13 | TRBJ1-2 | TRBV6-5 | TGTGCCAGCACCCAGGGTCCGCTCTATGGCTACACCTTC | CASTQGPLYGYTF
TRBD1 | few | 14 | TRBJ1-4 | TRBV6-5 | TGTGCCAGCAGTTACTCCAGGGGGAATGAAAAACTGTTTTTT | CASSYSRGNEKLFF
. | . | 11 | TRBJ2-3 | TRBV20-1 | TGCAGTGCTCCGGTTACAGATACGCAGTATTTT | CSAPVTDTQYF
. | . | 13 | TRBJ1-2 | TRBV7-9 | TGTGCCAGCGGGGAGGAAAAAGTTCAGGGCTACACCTTC | CASGEEKVQGYTF
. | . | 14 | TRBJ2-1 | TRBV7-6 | TGTGCCAGCAGCTTATCAGGGTTTGACAATGAGCAGTTCTTC | CASSLSGFDNEQFF
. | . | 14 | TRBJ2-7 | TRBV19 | TGTGCCAGTAGTATAGCCGACAGGAACTACGAGCAGTACTTC | CASSIADRNYEQYF
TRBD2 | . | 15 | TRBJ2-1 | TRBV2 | TGTGCCAGCAGGGCCCACAGCGGGAGGGACGCTGAGCAGTTCTTC | CASRAHSGRDAEQFF
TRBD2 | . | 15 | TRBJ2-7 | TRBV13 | TGTGCCAGCAGCCCCCCTAGCGGGACCGACTACGAGCAGTACTTC | CASSPPSGTDYEQYF
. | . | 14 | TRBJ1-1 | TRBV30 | TGTGCCTCCGCGTCGGGGGGGTCACGTACTGAAGCTTTCTTT | CASASGGSRTEAFF
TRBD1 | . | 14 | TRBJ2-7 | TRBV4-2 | TGTGCCAGCAGCCAAGGGACAGGGGGTCGGGAGCAGTACTTC | CASSQGTGGREQYF
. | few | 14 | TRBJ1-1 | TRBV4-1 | TGCGCCAGCAGCCAAGAACGAGGAAACACTGAAGCTTTCTTT | CASSQERGNTEAFF
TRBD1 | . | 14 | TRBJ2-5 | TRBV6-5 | TGTGCCAGCAGATACAGGGGGCTTCAAGAGACCCAGTACTTC | CASRYRGLQETQYF
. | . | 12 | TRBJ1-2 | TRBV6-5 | TGTGCCAGCAGTTCCGCTATTTATGGCTACACCTTC | CASSSAIYGYTF
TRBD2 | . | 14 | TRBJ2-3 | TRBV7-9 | TGTGCCAGCAGCTCCGGGGGGGCCAGGGATACGCAGTATTTT | CASSSGGARDTQYF
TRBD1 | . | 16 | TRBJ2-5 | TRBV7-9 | TGTGCCAGCAGCTCGCCCGGGGACAGGTACCAAGAGACCCAGTACTTC | CASSSPGDRYQETQYF
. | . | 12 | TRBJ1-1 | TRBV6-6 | TGTGCCAGCAGTTTTAGACAGACTGAAGCTTTCTTT | CASSFRQTEAFF
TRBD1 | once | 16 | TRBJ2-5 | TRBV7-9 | TGTGCCAGCAGCTTAGCATTGGACAGGTACCAAGAGACCCAGTACTTC | CASSLALDRYQETQYF
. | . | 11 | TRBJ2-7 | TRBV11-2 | TGTGCCAGCAGCCTGGCGGGTCAAAATTACTTC | CASSLAGQNYF
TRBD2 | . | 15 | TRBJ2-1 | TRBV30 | TGTGCCTGGAATCTCCTAGCGGGAGGTTACAATGAGCAGTTCTTC | CAWNLLAGGYNEQFF
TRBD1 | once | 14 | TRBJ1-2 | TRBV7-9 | TGTGCCAGCAGCTTAGTGGACAGGGCGGGGGGCTACACCTTC | CASSLVDRAGGYTF
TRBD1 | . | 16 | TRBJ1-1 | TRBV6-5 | TGTGCCAGCAGTTGGGACAGGGCGCACATGAACACTGAAGCTTTCTTT | CASSWDRAHMNTEAFF
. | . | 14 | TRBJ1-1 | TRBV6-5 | TGTGCCAGCAGTTTACCGGGACAGAACACTGAAGCTTTCTTT | CASSLPGQNTEAFF
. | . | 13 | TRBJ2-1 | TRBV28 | TGTGCCAGCAGTTTGGGAGCTAGGAAGGAGCAGTTCTTC | CASSLGARKEQFF
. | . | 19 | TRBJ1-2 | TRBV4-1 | TGCGCCAGCAGCCAAGATCTTTGGAGGGAACTTTCAGCTAACTATGGCTACACCTTC | CASSQDLWRELSANYGYTF
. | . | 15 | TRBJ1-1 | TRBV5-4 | TGTGCCAGCAGCTTGAGGTGGCCGGCGGGGGCTGAAGCTTTCTTT | CASSLRWPAGAEAFF
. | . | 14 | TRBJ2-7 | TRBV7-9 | TGTGCCAGCAGCTACGGACAGCCGGACTACGAGCAGTACTTC | CASSYGQPDYEQYF
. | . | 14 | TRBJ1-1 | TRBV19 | TGTGCCAGTAGTAAAGGACAGTCTTACACTGAAGCTTTCTTT | CASSKGQSYTEAFF
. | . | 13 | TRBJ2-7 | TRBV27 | TGTGCCAGCAGTTTATCGTCCGGGTACGAGCAGTACTTC | CASSLSSGYEQYF
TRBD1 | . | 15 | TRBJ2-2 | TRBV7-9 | TGTGCCAGCACCCGGACAGGGGAGAGCACCGGGGAGCTGTTTTTT | CASTRTGESTGELFF
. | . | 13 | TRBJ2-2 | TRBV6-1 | TGTGCCAGCGGTAGACTGATCACCGGGGAGCTGTTTTTT | CASGRLITGELFF
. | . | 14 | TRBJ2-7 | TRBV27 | TGTGCCAGCAGTTTAAGAGGCTTATCCTACGAGCAGTACTTC | CASSLRGLSYEQYF
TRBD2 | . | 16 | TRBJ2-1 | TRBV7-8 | TGTGCCAGCAGCGGGGAGGGGACTAGTCTCTACAATGAGCAGTTCTTC | CASSGEGTSLYNEQFF
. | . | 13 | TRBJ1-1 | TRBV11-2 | TGTGCCAGCAGCTTAGGAGGCCTCGGGGGAGCTTTCTTT | CASSLGGLGGAFF
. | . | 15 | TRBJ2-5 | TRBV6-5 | TGTGCCAGCAGTACACGGACAGCGTACCAAGAGACCCAGTACTTC | CASSTRTAYQETQYF
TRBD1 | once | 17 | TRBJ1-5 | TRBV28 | TGTGCCAGCAGACCCCTCGGACAGGGGGCGCCTGGGCAGCCCCAGCATTTT | CASRPLGQGAPGQPQHF
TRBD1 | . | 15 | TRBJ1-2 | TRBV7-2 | TGTGCCAGCAGCCCTACGGTCGGACAGGGGTATGGCTACACCTTC | CASSPTVGQGYGYTF
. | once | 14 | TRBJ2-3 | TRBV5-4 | TGTGCCAGCAGCTCCAGGGAACGCACAGATACGCAGTATTTT | CASSSRERTDTQYF
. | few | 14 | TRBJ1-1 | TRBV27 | TGTGCCAGCAGCACAGGGATGGCGAACACTGAAGCTTTCTTT | CASSTGMANTEAFF
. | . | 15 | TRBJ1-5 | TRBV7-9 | TGTGCCAGCAGCTTAGGACAGGAAGACAATCAGCCCCAGCATTTT | CASSLGQEDNQPQHF
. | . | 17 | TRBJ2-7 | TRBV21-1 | TGTGCCAGCAGCACCGCTACCGGGACAGTCGCCTCCTACGAGCAGTACTTC | CASSTATGTVASYEQYF
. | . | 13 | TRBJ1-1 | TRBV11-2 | TGTGCCAGCAGCTTAGGGGCCTCGGTAGAAGCTTTCTTT | CASSLGASVEAFF
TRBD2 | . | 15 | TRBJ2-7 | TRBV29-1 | TGCAGCGTTGTACTAGCGGGACGACAATCCTACGAGCAGTACTTC | CSVVLAGRQSYEQYF
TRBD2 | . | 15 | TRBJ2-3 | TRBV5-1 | TGCGCCAGCAGCTCTTCTAGCGGATCGACAGATACGCAGTATTTT | CASSSSSGSTDTQYF
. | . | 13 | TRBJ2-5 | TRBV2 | TGTGCCAGCAGTGAAGACTTTACAGAGACCCAGTACTTC | CASSEDFTETQYF
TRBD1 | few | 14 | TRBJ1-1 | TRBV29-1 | TGCAGCGTCCGGACAGGGCGCATGAACACTGAAGCTTTCTTT | CSVRTGRMNTEAFF
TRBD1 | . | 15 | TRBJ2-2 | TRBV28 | TGTGCCAGCAGTAGCCCGCGACAGGGAACCGGGGAGCTGTTTTTT | CASSSPRQGTGELFF